What follows are 18 T cell receptor beta chains derived from one specimen sequenced in a study of spatial heterogeneity in lung cancer. Regarding the study as a whole: One measure, the expanded intratumoral alpha and beta TCR count, tracked tumor mutation counts.

Time point indicated: sample taken at primary tumor resection. The antigens for these receptors are not known. MiXCR was run by TCRdb on the 5' RACE reads, yielding one entry per CDR3 protein. The sample holds 15,000 to 20,000 distinct CDR3 sequences; under 10% are singletons and the top ten take more than 20%. Sequences were derived from lung tumor tissue, sampled at surgery. The receptors stem from a male donor with early-stage non-small cell lung cancer.

This clonotype was detected many times. The chain links TRBV5-1 to TRBJ1-2; no reliable D call. The length of the CDR3 is 14 residues. V was cut by 0 bases and J by 2 bases, with 8 bases left in between. Per germline, CDR1 SGHRS and CDR2 YFSETQ. CDR3 sequence: CASSLAGSNYGYTF. CDR3 DNA: TGCGCCAGCAGCTTGGCGGGCAGCAACTATGGCTACACCTTC.

This clonotype was observed at least ten times. CDR3 nucleotides: TGTGCCAGCAGCTTAGGGGTTCTCGGTGGGACCCAGTACTTC. Its translation is CASSLGVLGGTQYF. The rearrangement uses TRBV11-2 and TRBJ2-5; no clear D. Trimming removed 1 base from V and 7 bases from J, with 13 bases in between. Per germline, CDR1 SGHAT and CDR2 FQNNGV. The CDR3 sequence is 14 residues long.

The chain combines TRBV5-1 with TRBJ2-1; the D gene could be TRBD1 or TRBD2 (5 bases each). This CDR3 has 15 residues. Trimming pared 0 bases from V and 5 bases from J, leaving 12 bases between. CDR1 is SGHRS and CDR2 is YFSETQ in the germline V gene. The chain's CDR3 is CASSLAVGTDNEQFF. As DNA, the CDR3 is TGCGCCAGCAGCTTGGCCGTGGGGACCGACAATGAGCAGTTCTTC.

This clonotype has ten or more counts. V usage is TRBV5-1 and J usage is TRBJ1-3, with D tentatively TRBD1 (6 bases). Trimming removed 0 bases from V and 1 base from J, with 8 bases in between. This CDR3 spans 15 amino acids. Germline CDR1 reads SGHRS; CDR2 reads YFSETQ. The CDR3 DNA sequence: TGCGCCAGCAGCTTGGAGGGGGGATCTGGAAACACCATATATTTT. Its protein is CASSLEGGSGNTIYF.

The chain couples TRBV3-1 to TRBJ2-3, with D maybe TRBD2 (7 bases). Germline V gives CDR1 LGHDT, CDR2 YNNKEL (reference sequence). This CDR3 comprises 15 residues. V was clipped by 6 bases and J by 6 bases, with 19 bases between them. CDR3 protein: CASRSTGPGGDTQYF. CDR3 nucleotide sequence: TGTGCCAGCAGATCAACAGGGCCCGGGGGGGATACGCAGTATTTT.

This clonotype was seen at least ten times. This chain joins TRBV9 and TRBJ2-5; TRBD2 might be the D (6 bases). Germline CDR1 SGDLS, CDR2 YYNGEE. V was pared by 4 bases and J by 5 bases, with 18 bases between. This CDR3 has 15 amino acids. The CDR3: CASSFAGSEGETQYF. The CDR3 nucleotides read TGTGCCAGCAGCTTTGCAGGGTCGGAGGGGGAGACCCAGTACTTC.

This clonotype is categorized as medium-sized. The gene calls are TRBV9 and TRBJ2-1; D uncertain. Between the trimmed V and J ends, which lost 0 bases and 9 bases, there was a span of 7 bases. Per germline, CDR1 SGDLS and CDR2 YYNGEE. The CDR3 spans 12 residues. The CDR3 spells CASSVGSGEQFF. CDR3 nucleotide sequence: TGTGCCAGCAGCGTAGGGTCGGGTGAGCAGTTCTTC.

There are many counts of this clonotype. The rearrangement uses TRBV5-6 and TRBJ2-2; no clear D. CDR1 SGHDT and CDR2 YYEEEE come from the germline V gene. The CDR3 has 13 amino acids. V was clipped by 4 bases and J by 6 bases, with 10 bases between them. The CDR3, as DNA: TGTGCCAGCAGCGTAAGAGGTCCCGGGGAGCTGTTTTTT. It encodes CASSVRGPGELFF.

The sample holds a few counts of this clonotype. V and J are TRBV5-1 and TRBJ2-1; D possibly corresponds to TRBD2 (6 bases). Trimming cost V 4 bases and J 6 bases, with 17 bases left between them. CDR3 length: 15 amino acids. Germline assignment: CDR1 SGHRS and CDR2 YFSETQ. The CDR3 sequence: CASSRPFGGINEQFF. The CDR3 bases are TGCGCCAGCAGCCGCCCGTTTGGGGGGATCAATGAGCAGTTCTTC.

This clonotype has a count of ten or more. V gene TRBV20-1 combines with J gene TRBJ1-2, with a possible D match to TRBD1 (6 bases). The V end was cut by 6 bases, the J end by 8 bases, with 16 bases between. The germline CDR1 and CDR2 sequences are DFQATT and SNEGSKA (reference sequence). The length of the CDR3 is 12 residues. Here the CDR3 DNA reads TGCAGTGCACTGACAGGTGTATACGGCTACACCTTC. Protein sequence: CSALTGVYGYTF.

This clonotype has at least ten counts. This chain's CDR3 is CASTYRNTFIRNYGYTF. The CDR3 nucleotides are TGTGCCAGCACCTACAGGAACACTTTTATTAGGAACTATGGCTACACCTTC. V is TRBV6-2 or TRBV6-3 and J is TRBJ1-2; tentative D call: TRBD1 (5 bases). The ends were cut back, 7 bases at V and 2 bases at J, with 23 bases in the middle. CDR1 and CDR2 from the germline V gene are MNHEY and SVGEGT. There are 17 residues in the CDR3.

At least ten counts were recorded for this clonotype. The chain is built from TRBV5-1 and TRBJ2-7, with a tentative D call TRBD1 (6 bases). Germline V CDR1 and CDR2: SGHRS, YFSETQ. CDR3 length equals 14 residues. V lost 6 bases and J 6 bases, leaving 19 bases between the germline ends. The CDR3 DNA is TGCGCCAGCAAAACAGGTCTCTCACAGGGCGAGCAGTACTTC. It codes for CASKTGLSQGEQYF.

This clonotype counts as medium-sized. The CDR3 region has the DNA TGTGCCAGCAGCCCCTCGACAGGGGGTATTCAGCCCCAGCATTTT. The encoded protein is CASSPSTGGIQPQHF. The chain has TRBV9 and TRBJ1-5, with 9 bases fitting TRBD1. The CDR3 loop spans 15 amino acids. J gave up 6 bases and V 4 bases, and 8 bases lay outside the gene matches. CDR1 is SGDLS and CDR2 is YYNGEE in the germline V gene.

This clonotype was recorded many times. V usage is TRBV5-1 and J usage is TRBJ2-3; 8 bases are a match to TRBD1. J was trimmed by 4 bases and V by 2 bases; bases with no gene match: 6. From germline, CDR1 is SGHRS and CDR2 YFSETQ. The CDR3 is 15 amino acids. The CDR3 is CASSLSGGGADTQYF. The CDR3 region has the DNA TGCGCCAGCAGCTTATCAGGGGGCGGCGCAGATACGCAGTATTTT. The full variable domain, with the rest looked up from reference TRBV5-1 and TRBJ2-3, is KAGVTQTPRYLIKTRGQQVTLSCSPISGHRSVSWYQQTPGQGLQFLFEYFSETQRNKGNFPGRFSGRQFSNSRSEMNVSTLELGDSALYLCASSLSGGGADTQYFGPGTRLTVL.

In its sample, this clonotype was seen many times. V and J are TRBV5-1 and TRBJ2-2; TRBD1 agrees at 9 bases. The V gene's germline CDR1 is SGHRS and CDR2 YFSETQ. The trim removed 7 bases at V and 0 bases at J, leaving 10 bases unmatched. The CDR3 has 17 amino acids. The CDR3 protein is CASHFPGQGTNTGELFF. CDR3 sequence (DNA): TGCGCCAGCCACTTTCCGGGACAGGGCACGAACACCGGGGAGCTGTTTTTT.

This clonotype was seen at least ten times. V gene TRBV2 combines with J gene TRBJ1-4; D is uncertain. Germline loops: CDR1 SNHLY, CDR2 FYNNEI. The CDR3 is made up of 17 amino acids. Trimming shortened V by 6 bases and J by 2 bases, and 19 bases separated the two germline ends. Here the CDR3 DNA reads TGTGCCAGCAGAATAACCTTCTCGGGCGGCACTAATGAAAAACTGTTTTTT. Translation gives CASRITFSGGTNEKLFF.

Many counts were recorded for this clonotype. V and J are TRBV10-2 and TRBJ1-6; D remains unclear. CDR3 length equals 11 residues. Germline V CDR1 and CDR2: WSHSY, SAAADI. With 3 bases removed from V and 14 bases from J, the gap between germline ends came to 8 bases. This CDR3 is CASSERFALHF. CDR3 nucleotides: TGCGCCAGCAGTGAAAGATTTGCCCTCCACTTT.

In this sample, this clonotype is medium-sized. The chain has TRBV6-5 and TRBJ2-3; no definite D call. CDR3 length: 13 residues. V was pared by 0 bases and J by 0 bases, with 1 base between. Germline CDR1 reads MNHEY; CDR2 reads SVGAGI. CDR3 sequence (DNA): TGTGCCAGCAGTTACTCGAGCACAGATACGCAGTATTTT. The encoded protein is CASSYSSTDTQYF.